The rows below give T cell receptor beta chains drawn from one sample of a study of cytomegalovirus exposure and HLA in healthy donors. Method: immunoSEQ multiplex PCR; TCRdb's copy keeps in-frame clones and lacks some. The table shows about 140,000 clones, with approximately 80% occurring only once. Sequencing input: PBMCs. The receptors originated from a man aged 40-49 years in good health and CMV-seronegative. Each CDR3 is given without its conserved first and last residue. The D gene is left open where the match is weak. Size is omitted from some rows. Given values are once, few, many or a class for expanded clones.

size	V	J	D	CDR3
NA	TRBV30	TRBJ1-2	NA	AWSMARYYT
NA	TRBV5-1	TRBJ2-2	NA	ASSLLTVGNTGELF
NA	TRBV19	TRBJ2-6	TRBD1	ASRRDRGSGANVLT
NA	TRBV9	TRBJ2-2	NA	ASSVDFSVVTGELF
NA	TRBV27	TRBJ1-1	NA	ASSISGSPVNTEAF
NA	TRBV4-1	TRBJ2-5	NA	ASSQESAGPQETQY
NA	TRBV6-5	TRBJ1-1	TRBD1	ASSRTGSTEAF
NA	TRBV30	TRBJ1-5	TRBD1	AWSRGLDQPQH
NA	TRBV7-9	TRBJ2-3	NA	ASGGASTDTQY
NA	TRBV6-5	TRBJ1-3	NA	ASRLRDTGNTIY
NA	TRBV5-1	TRBJ2-5	TRBD2	ASSLDPRTSGATQETQY
once	TRBV4-2	TRBJ1-2	NA	ASSQGSFNYGYT
few	TRBV5-6	TRBJ1-1	TRBD1	ASSRQGDAF
once	TRBV19	TRBJ2-5	NA	ASSSGSQETQY
NA	TRBV30	TRBJ2-7	NA	AWRATGYEQY
NA	TRBV5-1	TRBJ2-3	TRBD2	ASSFLAGADTQY
once	TRBV9	TRBJ2-7	NA	ASSRGDSYEQY
NA	TRBV5-1	TRBJ1-1	NA	ASSSGRVPVNTEAF
NA	TRBV29-1	TRBJ1-1	NA	SVAGGGWNTEAF
NA	TRBV14	TRBJ2-7	TRBD2	ASSRGLAGRGEQY
NA	TRBV5-1	TRBJ1-5	NA	ASSSTPDQPQH
NA	TRBV9	TRBJ1-3	NA	ASSWTDSGNTIY